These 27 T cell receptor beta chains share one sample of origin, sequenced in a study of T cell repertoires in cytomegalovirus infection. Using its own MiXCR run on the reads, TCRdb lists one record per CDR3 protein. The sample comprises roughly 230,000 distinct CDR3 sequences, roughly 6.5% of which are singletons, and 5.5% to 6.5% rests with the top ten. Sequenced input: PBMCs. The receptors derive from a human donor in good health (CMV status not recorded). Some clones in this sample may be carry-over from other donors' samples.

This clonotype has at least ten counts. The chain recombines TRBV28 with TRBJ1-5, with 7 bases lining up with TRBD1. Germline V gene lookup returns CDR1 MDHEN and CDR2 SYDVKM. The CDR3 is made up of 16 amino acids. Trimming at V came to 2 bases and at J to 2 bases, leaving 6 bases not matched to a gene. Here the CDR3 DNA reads TGTGCCAGCAGTTTACCCAGGGGGTTCGGCAATCAGCCCCAGCATTTT. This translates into CASSLPRGFGNQPQHF.

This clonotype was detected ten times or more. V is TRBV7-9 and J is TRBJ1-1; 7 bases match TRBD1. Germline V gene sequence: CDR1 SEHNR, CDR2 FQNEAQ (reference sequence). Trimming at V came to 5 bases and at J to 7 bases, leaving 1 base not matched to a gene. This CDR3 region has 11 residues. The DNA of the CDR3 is TGTGCCAGCAGCCGGGACAGTGAAGCTTTCTTT. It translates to CASSRDSEAFF.

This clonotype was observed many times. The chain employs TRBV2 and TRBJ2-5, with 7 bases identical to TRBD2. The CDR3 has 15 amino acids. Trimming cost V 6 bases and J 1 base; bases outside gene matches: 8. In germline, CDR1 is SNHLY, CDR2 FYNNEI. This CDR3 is CASSWGGTLQETQYF. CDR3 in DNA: TGTGCCAGCAGCTGGGGGGGGACCCTCCAAGAGACCCAGTACTTC.

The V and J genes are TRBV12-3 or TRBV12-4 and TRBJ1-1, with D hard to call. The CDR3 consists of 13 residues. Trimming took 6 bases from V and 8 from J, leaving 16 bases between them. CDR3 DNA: TGTGCCAGCAGCCAAAACACCGGGAGGGAAGCTTTCTTT. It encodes CASSQNTGREAFF.

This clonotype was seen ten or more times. The CDR3 region is CSARSRGSYGYTF. The CDR3 DNA is TGCAGTGCTAGAAGCAGGGGCAGCTATGGCTACACCTTC. This sequence joins TRBV20-1 and TRBJ1-2, with a weak D call TRBD1 (6 bases). This CDR3 spans 13 amino acids. The ends were cut back, 2 bases at V and 4 bases at J, with 11 bases in the middle. Germline CDR1 reads DFQATT; CDR2 reads SNEGSKA (reference sequence).

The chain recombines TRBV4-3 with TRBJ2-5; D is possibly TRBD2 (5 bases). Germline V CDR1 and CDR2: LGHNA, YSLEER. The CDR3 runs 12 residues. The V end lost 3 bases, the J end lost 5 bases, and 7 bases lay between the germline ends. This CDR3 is CASSHRGETQYF. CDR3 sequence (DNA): TGCGCCAGCAGCCACAGAGGGGAGACCCAGTACTTC.

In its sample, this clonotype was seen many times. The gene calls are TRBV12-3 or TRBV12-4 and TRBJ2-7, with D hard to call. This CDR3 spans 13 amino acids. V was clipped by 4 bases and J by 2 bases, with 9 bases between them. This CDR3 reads CASSWNSAYEQYF. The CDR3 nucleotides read TGTGCCAGCAGTTGGAACAGTGCCTACGAGCAGTACTTC.

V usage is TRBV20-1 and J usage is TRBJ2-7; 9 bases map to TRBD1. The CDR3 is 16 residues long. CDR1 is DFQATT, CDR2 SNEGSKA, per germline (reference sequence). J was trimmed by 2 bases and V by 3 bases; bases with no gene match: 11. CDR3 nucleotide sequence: TGCAGTGCTAGGGCTTCAGGACAGGGGAGGCCCTACGAGCAGTACTTC. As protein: CSARASGQGRPYEQYF.

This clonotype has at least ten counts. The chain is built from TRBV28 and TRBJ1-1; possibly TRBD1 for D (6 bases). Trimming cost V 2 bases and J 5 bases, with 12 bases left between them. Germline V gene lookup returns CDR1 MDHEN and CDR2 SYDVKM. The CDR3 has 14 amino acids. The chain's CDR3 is CASSLVGARTEAFF. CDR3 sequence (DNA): TGTGCCAGCAGTTTAGTGGGGGCGCGAACTGAAGCTTTCTTT.

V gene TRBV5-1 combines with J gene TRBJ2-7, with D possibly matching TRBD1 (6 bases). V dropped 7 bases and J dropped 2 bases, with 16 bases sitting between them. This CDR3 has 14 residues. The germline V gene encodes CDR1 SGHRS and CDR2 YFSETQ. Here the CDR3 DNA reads TGCGCCAGCCATTTCGGCCAGGGGCCCTACGAGCAGTACTTC. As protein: CASHFGQGPYEQYF.

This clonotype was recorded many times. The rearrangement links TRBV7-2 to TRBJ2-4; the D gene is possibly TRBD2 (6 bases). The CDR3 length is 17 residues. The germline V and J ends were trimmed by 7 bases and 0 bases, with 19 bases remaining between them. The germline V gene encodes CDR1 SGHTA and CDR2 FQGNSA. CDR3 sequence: CASKGGGQEIAKNIQYF. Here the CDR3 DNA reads TGTGCCAGCAAGGGAGGAGGGCAGGAGATAGCCAAAAACATTCAGTACTTC.

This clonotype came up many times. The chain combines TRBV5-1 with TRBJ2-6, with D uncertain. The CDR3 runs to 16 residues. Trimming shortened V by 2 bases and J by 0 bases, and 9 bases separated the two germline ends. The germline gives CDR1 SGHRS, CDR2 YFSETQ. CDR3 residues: CASSFDILSGANVLTF. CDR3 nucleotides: TGCGCCAGCAGCTTTGACATCCTCTCTGGGGCCAACGTCCTGACTTTC.

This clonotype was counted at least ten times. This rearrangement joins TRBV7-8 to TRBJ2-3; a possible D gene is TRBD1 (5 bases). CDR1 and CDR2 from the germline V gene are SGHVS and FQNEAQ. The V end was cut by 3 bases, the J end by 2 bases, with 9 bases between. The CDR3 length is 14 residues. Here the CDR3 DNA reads TGTGCCAGCAGCTTGACAGAGACCACAGATACGCAGTATTTT. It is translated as CASSLTETTDTQYF.

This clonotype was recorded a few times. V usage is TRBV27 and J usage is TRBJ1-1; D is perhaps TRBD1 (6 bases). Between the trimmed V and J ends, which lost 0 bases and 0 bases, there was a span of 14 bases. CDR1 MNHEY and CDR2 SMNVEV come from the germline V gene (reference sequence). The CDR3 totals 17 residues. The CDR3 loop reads CASSLSGGPAVNTEAFF. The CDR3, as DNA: TGTGCCAGCAGTTTATCTGGGGGGCCGGCGGTGAACACTGAAGCTTTCTTT.

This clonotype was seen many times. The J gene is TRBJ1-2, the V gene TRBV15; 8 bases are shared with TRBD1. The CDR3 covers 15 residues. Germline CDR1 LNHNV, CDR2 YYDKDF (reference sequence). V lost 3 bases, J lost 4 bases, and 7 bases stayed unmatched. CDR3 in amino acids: CATSSSGQGIYGYTF. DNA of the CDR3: TGTGCCACCAGCAGCTCCGGACAGGGAATCTATGGCTACACCTTC.

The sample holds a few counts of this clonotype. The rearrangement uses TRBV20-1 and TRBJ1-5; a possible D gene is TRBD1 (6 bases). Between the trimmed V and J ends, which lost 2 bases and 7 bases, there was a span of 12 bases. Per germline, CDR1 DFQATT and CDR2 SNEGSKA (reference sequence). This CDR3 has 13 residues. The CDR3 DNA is TGCAGTGCTAGAACGGCAGGGGCGCAGCCCCAGCATTTT. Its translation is CSARTAGAQPQHF.

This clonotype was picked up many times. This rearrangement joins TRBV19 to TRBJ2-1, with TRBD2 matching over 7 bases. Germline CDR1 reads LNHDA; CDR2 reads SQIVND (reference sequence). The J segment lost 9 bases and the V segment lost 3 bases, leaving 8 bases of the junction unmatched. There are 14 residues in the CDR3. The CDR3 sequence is CASSIVGLVGEQFF. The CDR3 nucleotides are TGTGCCAGTAGTATCGTCGGACTAGTAGGTGAGCAGTTCTTC.

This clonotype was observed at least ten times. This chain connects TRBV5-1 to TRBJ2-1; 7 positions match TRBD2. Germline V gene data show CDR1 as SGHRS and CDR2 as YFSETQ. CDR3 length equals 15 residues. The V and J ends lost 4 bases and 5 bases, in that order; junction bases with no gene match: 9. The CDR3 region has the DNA TGCGCCAGCAGCCATGTGGGCGGGGGAAACAATGAGCAGTTCTTC. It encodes CASSHVGGGNNEQFF.

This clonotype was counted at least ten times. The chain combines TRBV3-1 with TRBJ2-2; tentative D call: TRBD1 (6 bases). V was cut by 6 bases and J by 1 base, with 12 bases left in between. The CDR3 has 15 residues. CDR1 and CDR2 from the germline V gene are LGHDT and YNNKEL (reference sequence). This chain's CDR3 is CASRDRIWNTGELFF. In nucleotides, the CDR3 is TGTGCCAGCAGAGACAGGATCTGGAACACCGGGGAGCTGTTTTTT.

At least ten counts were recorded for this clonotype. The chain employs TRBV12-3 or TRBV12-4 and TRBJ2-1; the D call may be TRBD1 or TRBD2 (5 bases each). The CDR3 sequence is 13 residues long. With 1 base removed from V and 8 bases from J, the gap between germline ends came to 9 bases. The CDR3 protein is CASSLGLQDEQFF. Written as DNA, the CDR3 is TGTGCCAGCAGTTTAGGACTACAGGATGAGCAGTTCTTC.

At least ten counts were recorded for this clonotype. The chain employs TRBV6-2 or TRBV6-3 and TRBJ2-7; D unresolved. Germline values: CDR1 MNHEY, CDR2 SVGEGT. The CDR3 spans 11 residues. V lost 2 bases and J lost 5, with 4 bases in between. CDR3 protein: CASSYDDEQYF. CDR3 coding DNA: TGTGCCAGCAGTTACGATGACGAGCAGTACTTC.

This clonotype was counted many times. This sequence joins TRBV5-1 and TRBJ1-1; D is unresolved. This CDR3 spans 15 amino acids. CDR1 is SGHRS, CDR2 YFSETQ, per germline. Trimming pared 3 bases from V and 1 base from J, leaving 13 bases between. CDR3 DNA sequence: TGCGCCAGCAGCTCACTCCTTCGGGGGAACACTGAAGCTTTCTTT. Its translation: CASSSLLRGNTEAFF.

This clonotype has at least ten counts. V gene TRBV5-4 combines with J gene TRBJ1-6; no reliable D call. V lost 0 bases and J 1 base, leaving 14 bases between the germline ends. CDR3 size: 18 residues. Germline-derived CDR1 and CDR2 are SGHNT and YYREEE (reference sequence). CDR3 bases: TGTGCCAGCAGCTTGGTGGGAGTTACGGCTTCCTATAATTCACCCCTCCACTTT. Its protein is CASSLVGVTASYNSPLHF.

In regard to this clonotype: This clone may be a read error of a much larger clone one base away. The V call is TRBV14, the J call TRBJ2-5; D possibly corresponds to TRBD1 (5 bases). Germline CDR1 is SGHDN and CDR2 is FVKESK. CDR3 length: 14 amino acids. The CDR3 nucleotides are TGTGCCAGCGGCCAAGAACGGACATCGTGGACCCAGTACTTC. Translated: CASGQERTSWTQYF.

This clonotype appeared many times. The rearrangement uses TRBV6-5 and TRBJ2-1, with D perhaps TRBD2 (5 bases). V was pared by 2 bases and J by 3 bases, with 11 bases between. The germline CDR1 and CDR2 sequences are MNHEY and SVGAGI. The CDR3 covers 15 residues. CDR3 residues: CASSYRGPHYNEQFF. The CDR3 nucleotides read TGTGCCAGCAGTTACCGCGGGCCGCACTACAATGAGCAGTTCTTC.

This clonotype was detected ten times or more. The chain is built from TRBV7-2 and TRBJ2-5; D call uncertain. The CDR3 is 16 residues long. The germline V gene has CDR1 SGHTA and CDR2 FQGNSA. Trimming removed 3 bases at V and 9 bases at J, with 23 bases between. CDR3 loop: CASSFTQLIPGPAQYF. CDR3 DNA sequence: TGTGCCAGCAGCTTCACCCAACTCATCCCTGGGCCAGCCCAGTACTTC.

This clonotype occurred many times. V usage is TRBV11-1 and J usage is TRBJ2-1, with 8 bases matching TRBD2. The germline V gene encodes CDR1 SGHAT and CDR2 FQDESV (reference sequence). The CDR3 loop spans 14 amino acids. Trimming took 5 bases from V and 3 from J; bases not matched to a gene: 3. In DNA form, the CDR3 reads TGTGCCAGCAGCCGTAGCGGGAACTACAATGAGCAGTTCTTC. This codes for CASSRSGNYNEQFF.